This passage covers 5 T cell receptor beta chains from one sample sequenced in a study of molecular identifiers for immune sequencing clone quantification. TCRdb passed the PCR reads through MiXCR, listing each CDR3 protein once. The sample shows fewer than 350,000 distinct CDR3 sequences, under 25% of them seen only once. Sequencing used naive CD8+ T cells from blood, with Jurkat cell RNA spiked in. Subset specified: FACS-sorted CD8+CD4-CCR7+CD45RA+ naive T cells. Every receptor here comes from a human donor in good health. Some libraries in this study had Jurkat cell RNA spiked in.

About this clonotype: This may be a read error: a much more frequent sequence differs by one nucleotide. The rearrangement uses TRBV5-6 and TRBJ1-3; no definite D call. The CDR3 extends over 14 amino acids. Germline V gives CDR1 SGHDT, CDR2 YYEEEE. The CDR3 region has the DNA TGTGCCAGCGGCTTCATTGGCTCTGGAAACACCATATATTTT. Translating it yields CASGFIGSGNTIYF.

As for this clonotype: A read error may be the cause here, since a much bigger clone is one base away. The chain employs TRBV20-1 and TRBJ2-3; D is undetermined. CDR1 and CDR2 (germline): DFQATT, SNEGSKA (reference sequence). This CDR3 has 13 amino acids. The CDR3: CSARDMNTETQYF. The CDR3 DNA is TGCAGTGCTAGAGATATGAACACAGAAACGCAGTATTTT.

This chain joins TRBV14 and TRBJ2-3, with 7 bases aligning to TRBD2. The CDR3 loop spans 14 amino acids. Germline CDR1 reads SGHDN; CDR2 reads FVKESK. V trimming: 5 bases; J trimming: 3 bases; junction bases outside the gene matches: 5. This CDR3 reads CASSIGLVTDTQYF. DNA of the CDR3: TGTGCCAGCAGCATTGGACTAGTGACAGATACGCAGTATTTT.

Note on this clonotype: A much larger clone differs by one base, so this may be a read error. The rearrangement uses TRBV9 and TRBJ2-3; 11 bases are a match to TRBD2. Germline V gene sequence: CDR1 SGDLS, CDR2 YYNGEE. There are 16 residues in the CDR3. The CDR3: CAGSPPSGGYTDTQYF. The CDR3, as DNA: TGTGCCGGCAGCCCTCCTAGCGGGGGGTACACAGATACGCAGTATTTT.

This clonotype was seen only a few times. The chain employs TRBV28 and TRBJ2-5, with D perhaps TRBD1 (6 bases). V was shortened by 4 bases and J by 5 bases, with 17 bases between the two germline ends. The CDR3 contains 15 residues. Germline V gene data show CDR1 as MDHEN and CDR2 as SYDVKM. The CDR3 DNA is TGTGCCAGCAGTTCCGCGCCACAGGGTCTTGAGACCCAGTACTTC. Translated, it gives CASSSAPQGLETQYF. The full variable domain, its missing parts supplied by reference TRBV28 and TRBJ2-5, is DVKVTQSSRYLVKRTGEKVFLECVQDMDHENMFWYRQDPGLGLRLIYFSYDVKMKEKGDIPEGYSVSREKKERFSLILESASTNQTSMYLCASSSAPQGLETQYFGPGTRLLVL.